Here is one T cell receptor beta chain with its context. This clone was detected once. Its antigen remains undetermined. Base qualities are not at hand, and no much larger clone is one base apart. TCRbeta CDR3 regions were amplified from genomic DNA using the immunoSEQ Assay, a bias-controlled multiplex PCR. In the authors' own workflow: The number of nucleated cells in each sample was estimated from the amplification of reference gene primers within the assay. Sequence reads were collapsed and filtered to measure the absolute abundance of every unique TCRbeta CDR3 rearrangement. For each sample, productive Simpson clonality was calculated by taking the square root of Simpson's diversity index across productive rearrangements. In TCRdb, the immuneACCESS table is reduced to in-frame sequences with V and J assigned. These tables do not hold every clone; where another copy was compared, an unresolved V gene accounts for under half, and the others remain unexplained. V and J calls and clone size are those listed in that table; D and trimming were worked out from the DNA. Within this sample are roughly 200,000 clones, with more than 65% of them counted one time only. Clones ranked in the top ten supply 7.9% of the sample.

Collaborating institutions collected whole blood in K2EDTA tubes following their own protocols. For TCRbeta analysis, collaborators shipped samples in one of three forms: frozen whole blood, isolated PBMCs, or DNA extracted from either of those sample types. This specimen comes from a study of blood T cell repertoires in COVID-19 (dated by TCRdb to the early 2020s). Regarding the study in general: The collaborator samples originated in the United States, Italy and Spain and spanned the acute and convalescent phases of COVID-19. The material from the prospective study consisted of cDNA or gDNA derived from T cells, B-cell-depleted T cells, or PBMCs. Deeply sampled blood TCRbeta repertoires from subjects exposed to, actively infected with, or recovered from COVID-19 were included in the dataset. The repertoires were made available in a free public database intended to serve as a resource for research on the immune response to SARS-CoV-2. Samples came from the ongoing ImmuneRACE study (first 160 participants) plus 1,254 subjects from 6 global collaborators. Nearly every sample came with metadata listing a de-identified subject ID, COVID-19 status, age in years and sex. HLA class I and class II types, where available, came from metadata supplied by the sample provider rather than from assay-based typing. What the work shows at the level of the full study, not this receptor alone: The amount of clinical and demographic metadata varied by source and participant and was provided uncurated.

The CDR1 and CDR2 encoded by the germline V gene are SNHLY and FYNNEI. The CDR3 sequence holds 13 residues, the cysteine and phenylalanine included. Only the CDR3 DNA is retained, 39 bases long and in frame from the first base. V drops 8 bases and J drops 4 bases, leaving 12 bases in between. This TCR derives from a woman aged 80 or over with acute or convalescent COVID-19. The sequence joins TRBV2 to TRBJ2-1, and perhaps TRBD2 as D gene, on 5 matching bases. The material sequenced was peripheral blood. CDR3 loop: CASSGERYNEQFF. The bases are TGTGCCAGCTCGGGTGAGCGGTACAATGAGCAGTTCTTC.